This T cell receptor (beta chain) was identified during a study of response to subunit inactivated influenza vaccine. In this sample, this clonotype turned up a few times. Its matching antigen is unknown. Study-wide points: Seasonal influenza vaccination, on each occasion, was suggested by the authors to recruit few new T cells.

One entry per CDR3 protein, called by TCRdb with MiXCR from the RT-PCR reads. The table lists almost 600,000 distinct CDR3 sequences, about 15% of them singletons. V shed 4 bases and J shed 6 bases, with 14 bases lying between them. The germline V gene encodes CDR1 SEHNR and CDR2 FQNEAQ (reference sequence). The length of the CDR3 is 14 residues. Sample: PBMCs from blood, taken 12 days after vaccination. The receptor's source is a man in his fifties who received an inactivated influenza vaccine. The chain employs TRBV7-9 and TRBJ2-3, with D perhaps matching TRBD1 (5 bases). CDR3 DNA sequence: TGTGCCAGCAGCTCAGTGACAGATGGGGATACGCAGTATTTT. Translation gives CASSSVTDGDTQYF.